Below are 19 T cell receptor beta chains sequenced from a single sample in a study of cytomegalovirus exposure and HLA in healthy donors. The PCR contained 60 Vbeta and 13 Jbeta primers. Assay used: immunoSEQ multiplex PCR; TCRdb lists only in-frame clones, some missing. This table has 100,000 to 150,000 clones, 70% to 90% appearing once. Sequences were obtained from PBMCs. Every receptor here comes from a man aged 18 to 29 in good health and CMV-seropositive.

The J gene is TRBJ2-1, the V gene TRBV12-5, with 7 bases aligning to TRBD2. CDR1 LGHNT and CDR2 FRNRAP come from the germline V gene. The CDR3 is 14 amino acids. V was pared by 0 bases and J by 12 bases, with 8 bases of the junction left unmatched. This chain's CDR3 is CASGLVSGSSGQFF. CDR3 bases: TGTGCTAGTGGTTTGGTGTCGGGGTCTAGCGGGCAGTTCTTC.

This sequence joins TRBV5-4 and TRBJ1-3; 9 bases map to TRBD1. V shed 4 bases and J 2 bases; nucleotides not matched to a gene: 4. Germline values: CDR1 SGHNT, CDR2 YYREEE (reference sequence). The CDR3 covers 15 residues. Here the CDR3 reads CASSLGTGPGNTIYF. The CDR3 region has the DNA TGTGCCAGCAGCCTCGGGACAGGGCCTGGAAACACCATATATTTT. The full variable domain, rest sourced from reference TRBV5-4 and TRBJ1-3, is ETGVTQSPTHLIKTRGQQVTLRCSSQSGHNTVSWYQQALGQGPQFIFQYYREEENGRGNFPPRFSGLQFPNYSSELNVNALELDDSALYLCASSLGTGPGNTIYFGEGSWLTVV.

The chain carries TRBV13 and TRBJ2-1; 13 positions match TRBD2. V trimming: 5 bases; J trimming: 7 bases; junction bases outside the gene matches: 11. The CDR3 is made up of 17 amino acids. In germline, CDR1 is PRHDT, CDR2 FYEKMQ (reference sequence). The CDR3 bases are TGTGCCAGCAGCACGTGGACTAGCGGGGGACTTAATAATGAGCAGTTCTTC. Translation gives CASSTWTSGGLNNEQFF.

This clone has a single count. The V call is TRBV6-1, the J call TRBJ2-3; 10 bases match TRBD2. The junction had 3 bases not matched to a gene; V was cut back by 5 bases and J by 4 bases. CDR3 size: 14 residues. The germline V gene encodes CDR1 MNHNS and CDR2 SASEGT. DNA for the CDR3: TGTGCCAGCAGTATTCTAGCGGGGGCAGATACGCAGTATTTT. This codes for CASSILAGADTQYF.

This clone showed up just a few times. The genes are TRBV6-1 and TRBJ1-1; TRBD1 aligns across 9 bases. The J segment lost 6 bases and the V segment lost 7 bases, leaving 9 bases of the junction unmatched. Germline V CDR1 and CDR2: MNHNS, SASEGT. The length of the CDR3 is 14 residues. As DNA, the CDR3 is TGTGCCAGCAAATGGGACAGGGAGCATGCTGAAGCTTTCTTT. Translating gives CASKWDREHAEAFF.

The chain has TRBV5-1 and TRBJ2-1; 9 bases align to TRBD2. Trimming took 0 bases from V and 3 from J; bases not matched to a gene: 4. Looked up from germline, CDR1 is SGHRS and CDR2 is YFSETQ. This CDR3 has 16 residues. Here the CDR3 reads CASSLGASGIYNEQFF. The CDR3 DNA is TGCGCCAGCAGCTTGGGGGCTAGCGGGATCTACAATGAGCAGTTCTTC.

This chain uses TRBV30 with TRBJ1-1; TRBD1 matches at 11 bases. The CDR3 runs 15 residues. In germline, CDR1 is GTSNPN, CDR2 SVGIG (reference sequence). V trimming: 5 bases; J trimming: 4 bases; junction bases outside the gene matches: 9. The CDR3 bases are TGTGCCTGGGGTTGGACAGGGGGCAGAGGCACTGAAGCTTTCTTT. This encodes CAWGWTGGRGTEAFF.

V and J are TRBV5-1 and TRBJ2-3; 13 bases are shared with TRBD2. CDR1 and CDR2 (germline): SGHRS, YFSETQ. V gave up 3 bases and J gave up 5 bases; unmatched junction bases: 9. This CDR3 comprises 17 residues. The CDR3 DNA reads as TGCGCCAGCAGCTCCAGACCGGGACTAGCGGGGATAGATACGCAGTATTTT. Its translation: CASSSRPGLAGIDTQYF.

The chain employs TRBV5-1 and TRBJ1-1; TRBD1 might be the D (6 bases). V shed 0 bases and J shed 2 bases, with 14 bases lying between them. There are 16 residues in the CDR3. Germline V gives CDR1 SGHRS, CDR2 YFSETQ. Written as DNA, the CDR3 is TGCGCCAGCAGCTTGGGAAGGACAGTTCTTAACACTGAAGCTTTCTTT. Protein sequence: CASSLGRTVLNTEAFF.

This clone was observed a few times. The chain is built from TRBV28 and TRBJ2-1, with a weak D call TRBD1 (6 bases). Germline V gene lookup returns CDR1 MDHEN and CDR2 SYDVKM. The CDR3 is 15 residues long. V was pared by 6 bases and J by 10 bases, with 22 bases between. The chain's CDR3 is CASRPAGGGSYEQFF. As DNA, the CDR3 is TGTGCCAGCAGACCCGCCGGTGGGGGCAGCTACGAGCAGTTCTTC.

The chain has TRBV2 and TRBJ1-1; D gene uncertain. CDR3 length equals 14 residues. Per germline, CDR1 SNHLY and CDR2 FYNNEI. V was pared by 6 bases and J by 0 bases, with 11 bases between. This chain's CDR3 is CASRMNIMNTEAFF. The CDR3 bases are TGTGCCAGCAGGATGAACATCATGAACACTGAAGCTTTCTTT.

J is TRBJ2-3 and V is TRBV27; weak D call: TRBD2 (6 bases). CDR1 is MNHEY, CDR2 SMNVEV, per germline (reference sequence). The CDR3 has 16 residues. V lost 4 bases, J lost 0 bases, and 14 bases lay in between. The CDR3: CASSSYTSTSTDTQYF. CDR3 in DNA: TGTGCCAGCAGTTCATATACTAGCACTAGCACAGATACGCAGTATTTT.

This chain links TRBV13 with TRBJ2-3; 16 bases are shared with TRBD2. Germline V lookup: CDR1 PRHDT, CDR2 FYEKMQ (reference sequence). Trimming removed 4 bases from V and 7 bases from J; junction bases left unmatched: 17. The CDR3 covers 20 residues. In DNA form, the CDR3 reads TGTGCCAGCAGCTCCGGGACTAGCGGGGGGGCCGGCGTAAATTCACATACGCAGTATTTT. Its translation: CASSSGTSGGAGVNSHTQYF. Complete variable domain (other parts from reference TRBV13 and TRBJ2-3): AAGVIQSPRHLIKEKRETATLKCYPIPRHDTVYWYQQGPGQDPQFLISFYEKMQSDKGSIPDRFSAQQFSDYHSELNMSSLELGDSALYFCASSSGTSGGAGVNSHTQYFGPGTRLTVL.

CDR3 residues: CASSQTSGGQETQYF. For the CDR3, the DNA is TGTGCCAGCAGCCAAACTAGCGGGGGGCAAGAGACCCAGTACTTC. The V call is TRBV6-1, the J call TRBJ2-5; 12 nucleotides agree with TRBD2. The V segment lost 6 bases and the J segment 2 bases; nucleotides outside the gene matches: 4. The CDR3 runs 15 residues. The germline gives CDR1 MNHNS, CDR2 SASEGT.

This chain joins TRBV7-8 and TRBJ1-5, with 7 bases lining up with TRBD1. Germline V CDR1 and CDR2: SGHVS, FQNEAQ. The CDR3 spans 15 residues. V shed 7 bases and J 8 bases; nucleotides not matched to a gene: 14. DNA for the CDR3: TGTGCCAGCATCTCCCCAGGGGGGTCTATCGAGCCCCAGCATTTT. Translation gives CASISPGGSIEPQHF.

V and J are TRBV5-6 and TRBJ2-7; D unresolved. The CDR3 loop spans 14 amino acids. The germline V gene has CDR1 SGHDT and CDR2 YYEEEE. The V gene lost 2 bases and the J gene lost 3 bases, with 12 bases spanning the gap. CDR3 DNA sequence: TGTGCCAGCAGCTTCCCAACAGCTGGCTACGAGCAGTACTTC. Translated, it gives CASSFPTAGYEQYF.

This chain uses TRBV5-1 with TRBJ2-2; D is perhaps TRBD2 (5 bases). V was pared by 6 bases and J by 7 bases, with 10 bases between. The CDR3 is 12 amino acids. The V gene's germline CDR1 is SGHRS and CDR2 YFSETQ. The CDR3 region has the DNA TGCGCCAGCATAGGAGGAGGCGGGGAGCTGTTTTTT. The encoded protein is CASIGGGGELFF.

The V and J genes are TRBV2 and TRBJ2-7, with 10 bases matching TRBD1. The CDR3 has 16 residues. V was pared by 2 bases and J by 5 bases, with 9 bases of the junction left unmatched. Germline V gene sequence: CDR1 SNHLY, CDR2 FYNNEI. CDR3 region: CASSENEGTGAHEQYF. Here the CDR3 DNA reads TGTGCCAGCAGTGAAAATGAGGGGACAGGGGCCCACGAGCAGTACTTC.

V and J are TRBV4-1 and TRBJ2-7; TRBD2 matches at 8 bases. The CDR3 has 15 amino acids. J was trimmed by 3 bases and V by 4 bases; bases with no gene match: 8. CDR1 and CDR2 from the germline V gene are MGHRA and YSYEKL. The CDR3 coding sequence is TGCGCCAGCAGCCTGCAGGCGGGGACTAGCTACGAGCAGTACTTC. Residues: CASSLQAGTSYEQYF.